Given below is one TCR beta chain in context. Profiled with immunoSEQ multiplex PCR; TCRdb holds only in-frame clones, not every one. This table has over 20,000 clones, around 92% appearing once. This sample is drawn from a study of blood T cell repertoires in COVID-19. CDR1 is MDHEN and CDR2 is SYDVKM in the germline V gene. The CDR3 contains 15 residues. Unmatched junction bases numbered 9, after V lost 4 bases and J lost 8 bases. The sequence derives from a human donor in a cohort sampled during active COVID-19. The specimen was peripheral blood. This chain links TRBV28 with TRBJ1-2; 11 bases are a match to TRBD1. The CDR3 nucleotides read TGTGCCAGCAGTTCTAACGTGGGACAGGGGGTGGGCTACACCTTC. Protein: CASSSNVGQGVGYTF.